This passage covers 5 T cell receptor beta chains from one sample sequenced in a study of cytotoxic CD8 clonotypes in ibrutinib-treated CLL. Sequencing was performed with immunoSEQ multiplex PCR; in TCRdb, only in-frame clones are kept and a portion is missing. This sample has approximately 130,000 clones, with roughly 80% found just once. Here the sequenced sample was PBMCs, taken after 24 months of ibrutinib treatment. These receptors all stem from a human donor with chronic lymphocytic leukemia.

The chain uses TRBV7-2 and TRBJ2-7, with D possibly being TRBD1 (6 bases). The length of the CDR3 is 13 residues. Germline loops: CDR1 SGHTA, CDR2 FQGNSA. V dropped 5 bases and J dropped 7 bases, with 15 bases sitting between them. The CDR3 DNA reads TGTGCCAGCAGCCCGCAAACAGGGAGAGAGCAGTACTTC. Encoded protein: CASSPQTGREQYF. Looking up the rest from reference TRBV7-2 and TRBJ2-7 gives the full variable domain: GAGVSQSPSNKVTEKGKDVELRCDPISGHTALYWYRQSLGQGLEFLIYFQGNSAPDKSGLPSDRFSAERTGGSVSTLTIQRTQQEDSAVYLCASSPQTGREQYFGPGTRLTVT.

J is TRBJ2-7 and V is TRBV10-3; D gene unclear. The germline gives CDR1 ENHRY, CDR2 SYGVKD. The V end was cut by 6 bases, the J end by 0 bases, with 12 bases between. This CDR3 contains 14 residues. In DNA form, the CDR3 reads TGTGCCATCAGAGATGGGATTTTCTCCTACGAGCAGTACTTC. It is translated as CAIRDGIFSYEQYF.

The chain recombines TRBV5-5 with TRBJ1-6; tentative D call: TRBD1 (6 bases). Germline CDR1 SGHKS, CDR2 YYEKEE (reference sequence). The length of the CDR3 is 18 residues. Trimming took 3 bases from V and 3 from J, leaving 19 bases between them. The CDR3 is CASSSHGTRPYYNSPLHF. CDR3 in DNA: TGTGCCAGCAGCTCACACGGGACAAGGCCCTACTATAATTCACCCCTCCACTTT.

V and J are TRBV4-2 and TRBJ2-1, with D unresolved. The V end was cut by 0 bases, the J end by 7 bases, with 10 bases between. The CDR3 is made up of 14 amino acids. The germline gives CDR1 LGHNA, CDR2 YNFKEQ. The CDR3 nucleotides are TGTGCCAGCAGCCAAGACCGGGCGAAAAATGAGCAGTTCTTC. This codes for CASSQDRAKNEQFF.

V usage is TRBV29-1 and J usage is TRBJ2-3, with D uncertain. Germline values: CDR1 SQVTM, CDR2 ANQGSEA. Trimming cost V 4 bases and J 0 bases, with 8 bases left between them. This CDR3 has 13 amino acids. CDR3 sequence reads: CSVGPPSTDTQYF. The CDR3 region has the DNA TGCAGCGTTGGCCCCCCTAGCACAGATACGCAGTATTTT.